A selection of T cell receptor beta chains follows, all from one sample in a study of early T cells in non-severe SARS-CoV-2 infection. TCRdb re-derived calls from the 5' RACE reads in MiXCR, one entry per CDR3 protein. The profile covers around 37,000 distinct CDR3 sequences, with over 9% appearing a single time and around 13% taken by the ten largest. The specimen sequenced was whole blood. These receptors were taken from an adult who was a healthcare worker with PCR-confirmed SARS-CoV-2 infection or an uninfected control (not recorded which). CDR3s include the opening cysteine and the closing phenylalanine or tryptophan. A D gene is named only where the DNA matches it firmly. A clone size is listed for some rows: how often the clone was seen (once, few, many), or a class if it is expanded.

v_gene,abundance,len,d_gene,j_gene,CDR3aa,CDR3nt
TRBV18,many,14,TRBD1,TRBJ1-6,CASSETGGNSPLHF,TGTGCCAGCTCAGAGACAGGGGGCAATTCACCCCTCCACTTT
TRBV18,.,15,TRBD1,TRBJ2-3,CASSPRGLVTDTQYF,TGTGCCAGCTCACCAAGGGGGCTCGTGACAGATACGCAGTATTTT
TRBV29-1,.,13,.,TRBJ1-4,CSVGPAVNEKLFF,TGCAGCGTTGGGCCAGCAGTTAATGAAAAACTGTTTTTT
TRBV5-1,.,13,.,TRBJ2-1,CASRDGGAHEQFF,TGCGCCAGCAGGGACGGCGGAGCGCATGAGCAGTTCTTC
TRBV29-1,few,14,TRBD1,TRBJ2-7,CSVESGQGAGEQYF,TGCAGCGTTGAATCGGGACAGGGGGCGGGAGAGCAGTACTTC
TRBV9,many,15,.,TRBJ2-5,CASSVGGGFGETQYF,TGTGCCAGCAGCGTAGGTGGGGGGTTCGGAGAGACCCAGTACTTC
TRBV20-1,.,15,TRBD2,TRBJ2-3,CSAKLSGSRGYTQYF,TGCAGTGCTAAGTTAAGCGGGAGCCGCGGGTATACGCAGTATTTT
TRBV4-3,.,15,.,TRBJ2-1,CASSQVDGAGNEQFF,TGCGCCAGCAGCCAAGTCGACGGGGCTGGGAATGAGCAGTTCTTC
TRBV24-1,many,15,.,TRBJ2-1,CATSDWGRTYNEQFF,TGTGCCACCAGTGATTGGGGCCGGACCTACAATGAGCAGTTCTTC
TRBV20-1,many,14,TRBD2,TRBJ2-3,CSAREAGATDTQYF,TGCAGTGCTAGGGAAGCGGGGGCTACAGATACGCAGTATTTT
TRBV5-8,few,12,.,TRBJ2-1,CASGHQYNEQFF,TGTGCCAGCGGACACCAGTACAATGAGCAGTTCTTC
TRBV6-5,many,14,TRBD2,TRBJ2-7,CASSYREGPYEQYF,TGTGCCAGCAGTTACCGGGAGGGTCCCTACGAGCAGTACTTC
TRBV3-1,few,14,.,TRBJ1-2,CASSQVEGTYGYTF,TGTGCCAGCAGCCAAGTAGAGGGTACCTATGGCTACACCTTC
TRBV7-2,few,14,.,TRBJ1-2,CASSPPHDRQGYTF,TGTGCCAGCAGCCCACCACATGATAGACAGGGCTACACCTTC